These 29 T cell receptor beta chains share one sample of origin, sequenced in a study of T cells after yellow fever vaccination. TCRdb re-analysed the 5' RACE reads in MiXCR, keeping a single row per CDR3 protein. The data hold some 300,000 distinct CDR3 sequences, with 7.5% to 9.5% observed a single time. The material sequenced was CD4+ T cells sorted from PBMCs, taken 5 days after the yellow fever booster vaccination. Source of these receptors: a man between 18 and 35 years old who received the YFV17D yellow fever vaccine.

The chain carries TRBV19 and TRBJ2-2; TRBD2 matches 10 bases. Germline CDR1 and CDR2: LNHDA and SQIVND (reference sequence). There are 17 residues in the CDR3. V was clipped by 6 bases and J by 1 base; unmatched bases: 8. CDR3 in amino acids: CASSSLSSGRNTGELFF. Here the CDR3 DNA reads TGTGCCAGTAGCTCCCTTTCTAGCGGGAGGAACACCGGGGAGCTGTTTTTT. Together with reference TRBV19 and TRBJ2-2, the CDR3 gives the full variable domain: DGGITQSPKYLFRKEGQNVTLSCEQNLNHDAMYWYRQDPGQGLRLIYYSQIVNDFQKGDIAEGYSVSREKKESFPLTVTSAQKNPTAFYLCASSSLSSGRNTGELFFGEGSRLTVL.

This clonotype occurred a few times. The gene calls are TRBV29-1 and TRBJ2-7; D not certain. Germline CDR1 reads SQVTM; CDR2 reads ANQGSEA. The ends were cut back, 7 bases at V and 2 bases at J, with 9 bases in the middle. The CDR3 runs to 11 residues. The CDR3 loop reads CSAGSAYEQYF. CDR3 nucleotide sequence: TGCAGCGCCGGATCGGCCTACGAGCAGTACTTC.

A few counts support this clonotype. The chain couples TRBV5-1 to TRBJ2-3; no definite D call. The CDR3 is made up of 14 amino acids. Per germline, CDR1 SGHRS and CDR2 YFSETQ. V was pared by 2 bases and J by 1 base, with 8 bases between. For the CDR3, the DNA is TGCGCCAGCAGCTTCGAGGCGGGCACAGATACGCAGTATTTT. Translation gives CASSFEAGTDTQYF.

A few counts support this clonotype. V usage is TRBV7-2 and J usage is TRBJ1-6; no firm D call. Trimming pared 5 bases from V and 10 bases from J, leaving 9 bases between. The CDR3 loop spans 12 amino acids. From germline, CDR1 is SGHTA and CDR2 FQGNSA. The CDR3 DNA sequence: TGTGCCAGCAGCCGGACCGGATCACCCCTCCACTTT. It yields the protein CASSRTGSPLHF.

This clonotype was detected a few times. This chain connects TRBV10-3 to TRBJ2-3, with no clear D. V lost 4 bases to trimming and J lost 0 bases, with 8 bases between them. CDR3 length: 14 amino acids. CDR1 and CDR2 from the germline V gene are ENHRY and SYGVKD. This chain's CDR3 is CAISARSSTDTQYF. As DNA, the CDR3 is TGTGCCATCAGTGCTAGGTCTAGCACAGATACGCAGTATTTT.

There are many counts of this clonotype. This rearrangement joins TRBV7-2 to TRBJ2-1, with a tentative D call TRBD1 (5 bases). The V gene lost 1 base and the J gene lost 2 bases, with 12 bases spanning the gap. The CDR3 sequence is 16 residues long. The germline V gene encodes CDR1 SGHTA and CDR2 FQGNSA. The CDR3 is CASSLVGAATYNEQFF. The DNA for the CDR3 is TGTGCCAGCAGCTTAGTAGGGGCAGCTACCTACAATGAGCAGTTCTTC.

This rearrangement joins TRBV7-2 to TRBJ1-6, with 7 bases matching TRBD1. CDR3 length equals 14 residues. The germline CDR1 and CDR2 sequences are SGHTA and FQGNSA. Trimming at V came to 0 bases and at J to 9 bases, leaving 2 bases not matched to a gene. The CDR3: CASSLAGTASPLHF. CDR3 nucleotide sequence: TGTGCCAGCAGCTTAGCCGGGACAGCTTCACCCCTCCACTTT.

This clonotype occurred a few times. The rearrangement links TRBV7-3 to TRBJ2-1, with TRBD2 matching over 14 bases. Germline CDR1 SGHTA, CDR2 FQGTGA. The CDR3 consists of 14 residues. The ends lost 7 bases at V and 9 bases at J; junction bases unmatched: 5. The CDR3 region is CASTGLAGVGEQFF. In DNA, the CDR3 is TGTGCCAGCACGGGACTAGCGGGGGTTGGTGAGCAGTTCTTC.

This clonotype was recorded a few times. The chain combines TRBV6-6 with TRBJ2-2; possible D gene TRBD1, 6 bases. CDR1 and CDR2 (germline): MNHNY, SVGAGI (reference sequence). The CDR3 is 15 residues long. The germline V and J ends were trimmed by 2 bases and 2 bases, with 9 bases remaining between them. The CDR3 sequence: CASSYPGQNTGELFF. In nucleotides, the CDR3 is TGTGCCAGCAGTTACCCGGGACAAAACACCGGGGAGCTGTTTTTT.

This rearrangement joins TRBV6-5 to TRBJ1-1; TRBD1 matches 9 bases. The germline V gene has CDR1 MNHEY and CDR2 SVGAGI. The CDR3 loop spans 15 amino acids. V was pared by 2 bases and J by 1 base, with 2 bases of the junction left unmatched. CDR3 nucleotides: TGTGCCAGCAGTTACGACAGGGGGTCGAACACTGAAGCTTTCTTT. Encoded protein: CASSYDRGSNTEAFF.

The rearrangement uses TRBV5-8 and TRBJ2-1; D may match TRBD1 or TRBD2 (6 bases each). V was shortened by 2 bases and J by 1 base, with 10 bases between the two germline ends. Germline V gives CDR1 SGHTS, CDR2 YDEGEE. This CDR3 comprises 15 residues. The CDR3 here is CASSFRGTSYNEQFF. The CDR3 DNA reads as TGTGCCAGCAGCTTCCGGGGGACATCCTACAATGAGCAGTTCTTC.

Ten or more counts support this clonotype. V gene TRBV7-6 combines with J gene TRBJ2-2; 7 positions match TRBD2. This CDR3 comprises 16 residues. Germline CDR1 is SGHVS and CDR2 is FNYEAQ. The V gene end was trimmed by 2 bases and the J gene end by 1 base; junction bases not matched to a gene: 4. The CDR3 nucleotides read TGTGCCAGCAGCTTATGGCTAGCGGAGAACACCGGGGAGCTGTTTTTT. This encodes CASSLWLAENTGELFF. Full variable domain (remainder filled in from reference TRBV7-6 and TRBJ2-2): GAGVSQSPRYKVTKRGQDVALRCDPISGHVSLYWYRQALGQGPEFLTYFNYEAQQDKSGLPNDRFSAERPEGSISTLTIQRTEQRDSAMYRCASSLWLAENTGELFFGEGSRLTVL.

This clonotype appeared once. The J gene is TRBJ1-1, the V gene TRBV23-1, with unresolved D. TRBV23-1 is an ORF, and what it does is uncertain. Deletions cut 0 bases from V and 1 base from J, with 12 bases between. The CDR3 loop spans 16 amino acids. The CDR3 loop is CASSQSEDPGNTEAFF. The CDR3 DNA reads as TGCGCCAGCAGTCAATCAGAGGACCCCGGGAACACTGAAGCTTTCTTT.

Concerning this clonotype itself: Compared with germline, one end of the junction differs, possibly owing to a read error. The chain uses TRBV18 and TRBJ2-3, with 10 bases lining up with TRBD1. Germline-derived CDR1 and CDR2 are KGHSH and LQKENI. The CDR3 has 16 residues. The CDR3 DNA reads TGTGCCAACTCACGGACCCAGACAGGGGGCCCAGATACGCAGTATTTT. Residues: CANSRTQTGGPDTQYF.

This clonotype was recorded at least ten times. This sequence joins TRBV5-1 and TRBJ2-1; D ambiguous. There are 11 residues in the CDR3. The V end lost 1 base, the J end lost 9 bases, and 5 bases lay between the germline ends. Germline CDR1 SGHRS, CDR2 YFSETQ. The CDR3 region has the DNA TGCGCCAGCAGCTTGTATCTTGAGCAGTTCTTC. It translates to CASSLYLEQFF.

The V and J genes are TRBV12-3 or TRBV12-4 and TRBJ2-5, with a tentative D call TRBD2 (6 bases). There are 13 residues in the CDR3. V lost 6 bases, J lost 7 bases, and 15 bases lay in between. The CDR3 bases are TGTGCCAGCAGCACACAGGACGGGGGGACCCAGTACTTC. Its translation is CASSTQDGGTQYF.

This clonotype occurred many times. This chain connects TRBV6-5 to TRBJ2-3; D is ambiguous. Deletions cut 0 bases from V and 0 bases from J, with 10 bases between. The CDR3 is 16 amino acids. Germline lookup yields CDR1 MNHEY and CDR2 SVGAGI. Written as DNA, the CDR3 is TGTGCCAGCAGTTACTCTTTAGGCAGAAGCACAGATACGCAGTATTTT. This codes for CASSYSLGRSTDTQYF.

The V gene is TRBV25-1, the J gene TRBJ2-5; the D call may be TRBD1 or TRBD2 (7 bases each). Germline values: CDR1 MGHDK, CDR2 SYGVNS. The CDR3 spans 14 residues. Trimming took 3 bases from V and 3 from J, leaving 11 bases between them. The CDR3 here is CASSDAGGEETQYF. The CDR3 DNA follows: TGTGCCAGCAGTGACGCAGGGGGGGAAGAGACCCAGTACTTC.

V is TRBV12-3 or TRBV12-4 and J is TRBJ2-1; D possibly matches TRBD1 or TRBD2 (5 bases each). The CDR3 has 16 residues. The V end lost 7 bases, the J end lost 5 bases, and 21 bases lay between the germline ends. CDR3 bases: TGTGCCAGCACTTCCCCCTCGGGGCTCCTAGACAATGAGCAGTTCTTC. Its protein is CASTSPSGLLDNEQFF.

This clonotype showed up just a few times. The chain links TRBV10-2 to TRBJ1-2, with no clear D. Germline V lookup: CDR1 WSHSY, CDR2 SAAADI. Trimming left V 9 bases short and J 7 bases short, with 21 bases between. This CDR3 spans 14 amino acids. The CDR3 is CASNKGTSSGGYTF. The CDR3 nucleotides read TGCGCCAGTAACAAGGGAACATCAAGCGGTGGCTACACCTTC.

The chain carries TRBV12-3 or TRBV12-4 and TRBJ1-5, with a possible D match to TRBD1 (5 bases). Deletions cut 6 bases from V and 1 base from J, with 10 bases between. The CDR3 length is 14 residues. DNA for the CDR3: TGTGCCAGCAGCCCAGGGATAAGCAATCAGCCCCAGCATTTT. Amino acids: CASSPGISNQPQHF.

V is TRBV30 and J is TRBJ1-5, with D hard to call. The germline gives CDR1 GTSNPN, CDR2 SVGIG (reference sequence). The CDR3 is 13 residues long. The V and J ends lost 1 base and 5 bases respectively, with 9 bases between them. The CDR3 spells CAWSGGLYQPQHF. The DNA of the CDR3 is TGTGCCTGGAGTGGAGGTTTATATCAGCCCCAGCATTTT.

There are a few counts of this clonotype. The gene calls are TRBV5-6 and TRBJ1-1; D might be TRBD1 (6 bases). CDR3 length: 13 residues. Germline-derived CDR1 and CDR2 are SGHDT and YYEEEE. The ends were cut back, 0 bases at V and 14 bases at J, with 17 bases in the middle. CDR3 coding DNA: TGTGCCAGCAGCTTGGGGAGCTGGTGGACAGACTTCTTT. Translating gives CASSLGSWWTDFF.

The CDR3 DNA sequence: TGCGCCAGCAGCCAAGATGGGGTCAGCTACGAGCAGTACTTC. Its translation is CASSQDGVSYEQYF. The genes are TRBV4-1 and TRBJ2-7; the D is unclear. Looked up from germline, CDR1 is MGHRA and CDR2 is YSYEKL. V was clipped by 0 bases and J by 3 bases, with 9 bases between them. The CDR3 is made up of 14 amino acids.

In its sample, this clonotype was seen a few times. V usage is TRBV7-2 and J usage is TRBJ1-2, with 7 positions matching TRBD1. After removal of 5 bases from V and 2 bases from J, the junction contained 14 bases not matched to a gene. The CDR3 sequence is 17 residues long. CDR1 and CDR2 (germline): SGHTA, FQGNSA. For the CDR3, the DNA is TGTGCCAGCAGCCCACAAGGGACAGCCACAAAAAACTATGGCTACACCTTC. Its translation: CASSPQGTATKNYGYTF.

V and J are TRBV4-2 and TRBJ1-6; 7 positions agree with TRBD1. The CDR3 loop spans 17 amino acids. J lost 8 bases, V lost 2 bases, and 12 bases had no gene match. CDR1 is LGHNA and CDR2 is YNFKEQ in the germline V gene. CDR3 in DNA: TGTGCCAGCAGCCAACAAGCAACAGGGGCCACTCATTCACCCCTCCACTTT. Translated, it gives CASSQQATGATHSPLHF.

This clonotype was counted a few times. The chain couples TRBV5-4 to TRBJ2-3; D gene unclear. The length of the CDR3 is 14 residues. The germline V gene encodes CDR1 SGHNT and CDR2 YYREEE (reference sequence). Trimming took 0 bases from V and 10 from J, leaving 15 bases between them. In DNA, the CDR3 is TGTGCCAGCAGCTTGGCAGGTGCAGTGGAAGCGCAGTATTTT. This gives the protein CASSLAGAVEAQYF.

This clonotype was seen many times. The CDR3 bases are TGCGCCAGCAGCGCACTAGCGGGGGGTAACAATGAGCAGTTCTTC. Residues: CASSALAGGNNEQFF. This chain links TRBV5-1 with TRBJ2-1, with 12 bases matching TRBD2. Germline V lookup: CDR1 SGHRS, CDR2 YFSETQ. The CDR3 is made up of 15 amino acids. Germline trimming cut 4 bases from V and 5 bases from J; bases unmatched to any gene: 4.

This clonotype was seen more than once but under ten times. The V call is TRBV7-2, the J call TRBJ1-2; D is ambiguous. The germline gives CDR1 SGHTA, CDR2 FQGNSA. Trimming took 3 bases from V and 4 from J, leaving 6 bases between them. CDR3 length: 12 amino acids. CDR3 loop: CASSFPAYGYTF. The DNA for the CDR3 is TGTGCCAGCAGCTTCCCCGCCTATGGCTACACCTTC.